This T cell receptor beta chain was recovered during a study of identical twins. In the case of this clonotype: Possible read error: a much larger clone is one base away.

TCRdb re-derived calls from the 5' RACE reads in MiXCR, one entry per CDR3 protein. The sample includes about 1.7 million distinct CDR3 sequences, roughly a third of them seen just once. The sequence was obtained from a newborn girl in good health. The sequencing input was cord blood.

The CDR3 region has the DNA TGCAGCGTTGGGTTCGGGCAGTTGTCAGTCAACGAGCGGTACTTC. This codes for CSVGFGQLSVNERYF. This rearrangement joins TRBV29-1 to TRBJ2-7; D call uncertain. The V gene's germline CDR1 is SQVTM and CDR2 ANQGSEA. The CDR3 consists of 15 residues.